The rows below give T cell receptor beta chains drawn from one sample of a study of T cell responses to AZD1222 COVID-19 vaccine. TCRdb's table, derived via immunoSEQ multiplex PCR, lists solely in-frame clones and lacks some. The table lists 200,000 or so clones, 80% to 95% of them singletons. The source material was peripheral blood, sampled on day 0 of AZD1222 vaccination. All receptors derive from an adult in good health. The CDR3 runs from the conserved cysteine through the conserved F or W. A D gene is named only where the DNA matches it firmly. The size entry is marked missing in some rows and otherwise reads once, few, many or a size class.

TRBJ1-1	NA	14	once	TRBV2	TGTGCCAGCAGGGAAGACACGGGGTTGACTGAAGCTTTCTTT	CASREDTGLTEAFF
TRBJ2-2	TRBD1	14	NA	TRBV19	TGTGCCAGTAGTCGGGACAGGGTAACCGGGGAGCTGTTTTTT	CASSRDRVTGELFF
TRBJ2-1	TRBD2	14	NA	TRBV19	TGTGCCAGTACCATAGGCGGGGGGTCTGATTGGCAGTTCTTC	CASTIGGGSDWQFF
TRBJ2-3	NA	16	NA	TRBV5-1	TGCGCCAGCAGCTTGGGTACAGGGTGGGCAACAGATACGCAGTATTTT	CASSLGTGWATDTQYF
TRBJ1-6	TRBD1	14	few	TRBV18	TGTGCCAGCTCGTCCGGGACAGGGGAATCACCCCTCCACTTT	CASSSGTGESPLHF
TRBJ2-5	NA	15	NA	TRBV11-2	TGTGCCAGCAGCGATACCGCAGTGGGGGAAGAGACCCAGTACTTC	CASSDTAVGEETQYF
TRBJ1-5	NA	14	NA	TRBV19	TGTGCCAGTAGTATAGGTTCAGGTAATCAGCCCCAGCATTTT	CASSIGSGNQPQHF
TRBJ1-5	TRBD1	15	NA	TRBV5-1	TGCGCCAGCAGCTTGGGGGACAGGGATAGTCAGCCCCAGCATTTT	CASSLGDRDSQPQHF
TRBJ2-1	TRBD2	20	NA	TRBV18	TGTGCCAGCTCACCACCGCTGGGACTAGCGGGGGGAGGACCCTACAATGAGCAGTTCTTC	CASSPPLGLAGGGPYNEQFF
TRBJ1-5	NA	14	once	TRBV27	TGTGCCAGCACTCCAGGTACAGGCAATCAGCCCCAGCATTTT	CASTPGTGNQPQHF
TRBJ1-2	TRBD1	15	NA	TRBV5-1	TGCGCCAGCAAGGCCCCTGACAGGGGGGACTATGGCTACACCTTC	CASKAPDRGDYGYTF
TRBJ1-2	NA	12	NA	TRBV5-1	TGCGCCAGCAGAGAGGGTAACTATGGCTACACCTTC	CASREGNYGYTF
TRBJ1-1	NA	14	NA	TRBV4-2	TGTGCCAGCAGCCAAGGCAGGGTAGGCACTGAAGCTTTCTTT	CASSQGRVGTEAFF
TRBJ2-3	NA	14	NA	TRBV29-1	TGCAGCGTTGAAGCTGAGGCTTGGACAGATACGCAGTATTTT	CSVEAEAWTDTQYF
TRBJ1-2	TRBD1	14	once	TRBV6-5	TGTGCCAGCAGTACATACAGGGGCAACTATGGCTACACCTTC	CASSTYRGNYGYTF
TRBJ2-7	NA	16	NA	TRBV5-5	TGTGCCAGCAGGTTGGGGATTAGCGGTGTTCGCTACGAGCAGTACTTC	CASRLGISGVRYEQYF
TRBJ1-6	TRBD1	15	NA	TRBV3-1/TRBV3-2	TGTGCCAGCAGCCAAGGGGGGACAGGAGGCTCACCCCTCCACTTT	CASSQGGTGGSPLHF
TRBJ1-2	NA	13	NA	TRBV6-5	TGTGCCAGCAGAGAGACAGGCAGCTATGGCTACACCTTC	CASRETGSYGYTF
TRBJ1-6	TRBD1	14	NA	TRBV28	TGTGCCAGCAGCTCCGGACAGGGTTATTCACCCCTCCACTTT	CASSSGQGYSPLHF
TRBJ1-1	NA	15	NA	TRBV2	TGTGCCAGCAGTGAAGGGTCGACGGTTTACACTGAAGCTTTCTTT	CASSEGSTVYTEAFF
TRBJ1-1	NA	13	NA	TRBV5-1	TGCGCCAGCAGCTCCCAGACGGCGAATGAAGCTTTCTTT	CASSSQTANEAFF
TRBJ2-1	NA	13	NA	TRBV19	TGTGCCAGTAGTTCTAGCAGTATCAATGAGCAGTTCTTC	CASSSSSINEQFF